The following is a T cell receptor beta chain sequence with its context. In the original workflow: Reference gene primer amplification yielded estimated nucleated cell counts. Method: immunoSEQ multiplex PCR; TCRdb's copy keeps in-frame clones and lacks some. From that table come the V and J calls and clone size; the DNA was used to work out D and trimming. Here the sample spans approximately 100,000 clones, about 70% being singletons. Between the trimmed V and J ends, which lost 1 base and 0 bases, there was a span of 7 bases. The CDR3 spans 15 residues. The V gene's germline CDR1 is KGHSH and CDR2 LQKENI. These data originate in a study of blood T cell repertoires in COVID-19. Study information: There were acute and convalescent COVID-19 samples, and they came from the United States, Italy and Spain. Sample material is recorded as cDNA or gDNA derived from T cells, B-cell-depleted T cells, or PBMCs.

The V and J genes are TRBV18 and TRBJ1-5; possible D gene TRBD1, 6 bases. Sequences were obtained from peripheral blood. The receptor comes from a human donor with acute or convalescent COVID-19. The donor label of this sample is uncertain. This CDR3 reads CASSPRQASNQPQHF. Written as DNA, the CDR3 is TGTGCCAGCTCACCACGACAGGCTAGCAATCAGCCCCAGCATTTT. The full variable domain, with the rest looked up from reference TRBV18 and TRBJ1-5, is NAGVMQNPRHLVRRRGQEARLRCSPMKGHSHVYWYRQLPEEGLKFMVYLQKENIIDESGMPKERFSAEFPKEGPSILRIQQVVRGDSAAYFCASSPRQASNQPQHFGDGTRLSIL.